This T cell receptor (beta chain) comes out of a study of breast tumors, draining lymph nodes, adjacent tissues. General study points: Tumor repertoires ranked between lymph nodes and nontumor tissue in diversity, with V and J gene preferences.

MiXCR, run by TCRdb on the multiplex PCR reads, gives a single entry per CDR3 protein. The sample has fewer than 150,000 distinct CDR3 sequences; around 20% are singletons. The lymph nodes were axillary draining lymph nodes from breast cancer patients. This clonotype was seen repeatedly, ten times or more. Its antigen is not known. Sequencing was performed on axillary lymph node tissue. This TCR derives from a female donor with breast cancer. Some clones in this sample may be carry-over from other donors' samples.

CDR3 nucleotides: TGTGCCAGCAGCGTCCTCGGGACTAGCGCTCACAATGAGCAGTTCTTC. Its protein product is CASSVLGTSAHNEQFF. The rearrangement uses TRBV7-9 and TRBJ2-1; 10 positions agree with TRBD2. Trimming cost V 5 bases and J 5 bases; bases outside gene matches: 9. The CDR3 covers 16 residues. Germline V gives CDR1 SEHNR, CDR2 FQNEAQ (reference sequence).